This T cell receptor (beta chain) emerged from a study of T cell repertoires in cytomegalovirus infection. To note about this clonotype: The target antigen is unknown.

The CDR3 length is 13 residues. Trimming left V 2 bases short and J 6 bases short, with 10 bases between. Germline values: CDR1 MNHEY, CDR2 SVGAGI. TCRdb itself ran the reads through MiXCR, one entry per CDR3 protein. The repertoire has around 430,000 distinct CDR3 sequences, 40% to 50% of them found once; the top ten carry 35% to 50%. This sequence originates from a human donor in good health (CMV status not recorded). Some clones in this sample may be carry-over from other donors' samples. The chain joins TRBV6-5 to TRBJ1-2; possible D gene TRBD1, 5 bases. The sample was cultured PBMCs, taken from culture after CMV antigen stimulation. CDR3 nucleotide sequence: TGTGCCAGCAGTTACCGGGCAGGGAATGGCTACACCTTC. It translates to CASSYRAGNGYTF.